The next 24 T cell receptor beta chains were all read from a single sample in a study of cytomegalovirus exposure and HLA in healthy donors. The PCR had 60 Vbeta and 13 Jbeta primers. Clones were read by immunoSEQ multiplex PCR, and TCRdb kept only the in-frame ones, dropping some. The sample includes 80,000 to 100,000 clones, about 78% of them seen just once. Specimen: PBMCs. The receptor source for this set is a man aged 40-50 years in good health and CMV-seronegative.

V gene TRBV5-1 combines with J gene TRBJ2-7; the D gene is possibly TRBD1 (5 bases). The germline CDR1 and CDR2 sequences are SGHRS and YFSETQ. V lost 4 bases to trimming and J lost 2 bases, with 13 bases between them. The CDR3 has 14 amino acids. The CDR3 region has the DNA TGCGCCAGCAGCCCAGGGCCCGCGCCCTACGAGCAGTACTTC. The encoded protein is CASSPGPAPYEQYF.

This rearrangement joins TRBV15 to TRBJ2-7; weak D call: TRBD1 (8 bases). Germline CDR1 LNHNV, CDR2 YYDKDF (reference sequence). CDR3 length: 15 amino acids. V shed 1 base and J shed 2 bases, with 12 bases lying between them. The CDR3 loop reads CATSRGTGTTYEQYF. The CDR3 nucleotides read TGTGCCACCAGCAGAGGGACAGGGACTACCTACGAGCAGTACTTC.

The V gene is TRBV2, the J gene TRBJ2-3; 7 bases are a match to TRBD2. This CDR3 spans 15 amino acids. J was trimmed by 1 base and V by 6 bases; bases with no gene match: 7. The germline V gene has CDR1 SNHLY and CDR2 FYNNEI. The CDR3: CASSRLAEGTDTQYF. The CDR3 nucleotides read TGTGCCAGCAGCCGACTAGCAGAGGGCACAGATACGCAGTATTTT.

This chain links TRBV18 with TRBJ1-1; 11 bases are a match to TRBD1. V lost 4 bases, J lost 7 bases, and 8 bases stayed unmatched. Germline CDR1 is KGHSH and CDR2 is LQKENI. The CDR3 has 15 residues. CDR3 protein: CASSRLGQGEGEAFF. The CDR3 DNA is TGTGCCAGCTCACGATTGGGACAGGGGGAAGGTGAAGCTTTCTTT.

CDR3 protein: CASKPGTGGTEAFF. The CDR3 DNA is TGTGCCAGCAAGCCGGGGACAGGGGGCACTGAAGCTTTCTTT. The chain is built from TRBV28 and TRBJ1-1, with 11 bases aligning to TRBD1. This CDR3 is built from 14 residues. Germline CDR1 MDHEN, CDR2 SYDVKM. V lost 7 bases and J lost 4; bases outside the gene matches: 5.

This clone showed up just a few times. V usage is TRBV6-6 and J usage is TRBJ2-1; the D gene is possibly TRBD2 (5 bases). CDR3 size: 14 residues. CDR1 is MNHNY and CDR2 is SVGAGI in the germline V gene (reference sequence). V was cut by 0 bases and J by 9 bases, with 12 bases left in between. CDR3: CASSYSTADFEQFF. The CDR3, as DNA: TGTGCCAGCAGTTACTCCACCGCGGACTTTGAGCAGTTCTTC.

The CDR3 DNA sequence: TGTGCCAGCCGCCCGGGGGGCAATGAGCAGTTCTTC. Protein: CASRPGGNEQFF. The chain combines TRBV11-2 with TRBJ2-1; 7 bases line up with TRBD2. This CDR3 contains 12 residues. With V trimmed by 8 bases and J by 6 bases, 4 bases remained unmatched. Germline V gene sequence: CDR1 SGHAT, CDR2 FQNNGV. Variable domain in full (rest from reference TRBV11-2 and TRBJ2-1): EAGVAQSPRYKIIEKRQSVAFWCNPISGHATLYWYQQILGQGPKLLIQFQNNGVVDDSQLPKDRFSAERLKGVDSTLKIQPAKLEDSAVYLCASRPGGNEQFFGPGTRLTVL.

This rearrangement joins TRBV2 to TRBJ1-4; 9 bases align to TRBD1. The CDR3 is 18 residues long. The junction had 19 bases not matched to a gene; V was cut back by 7 bases and J by 7 bases. Germline CDR1 reads SNHLY; CDR2 reads FYNNEI. The CDR3 protein is CASNLKLDRGKYGEKLFF. For the CDR3, the DNA is TGTGCCAGCAATTTGAAGTTGGACAGGGGAAAGTACGGTGAAAAACTGTTTTTT. The full variable domain, its missing parts supplied by reference TRBV2 and TRBJ1-4, is EPEVTQTPSHQVTQMGQEVILRCVPISNHLYFYWYRQILGQKVEFLVSFYNNEISEKSEIFDDQFSVERPDGSNFTLKIRSTKLEDSAMYFCASNLKLDRGKYGEKLFFGSGTQLSVL.

This clone appeared a few times. V is TRBV28 and J is TRBJ1-4; perhaps TRBD1 as D (5 bases). V was clipped by 3 bases and J by 3 bases, with 11 bases between them. Germline values: CDR1 MDHEN, CDR2 SYDVKM. CDR3 length equals 15 residues. The CDR3 reads CASSFTGVPNEKLFF. The CDR3 DNA follows: TGTGCCAGCAGTTTTACGGGGGTTCCTAATGAAAAACTGTTTTTT.

The V and J genes are TRBV12-5 and TRBJ1-1; 7 bases match TRBD1. The CDR3 covers 14 residues. Germline CDR1 is LGHNT and CDR2 is FRNRAP. The V segment lost 4 bases and the J segment 3 bases; nucleotides outside the gene matches: 5. The CDR3 here is CASGSGTDYTEAFF. CDR3 DNA: TGTGCTAGTGGTTCGGGGACAGATTACACTGAAGCTTTCTTT.

The chain employs TRBV7-6 and TRBJ2-1, with 11 bases identical to TRBD2. Germline V CDR1 and CDR2: SGHVS, FNYEAQ. Germline trimming cut 5 bases from V and 5 bases from J; bases unmatched to any gene: 11. The length of the CDR3 is 17 residues. In nucleotides, the CDR3 is TGTGCCAGCAGCCCCGTAGCGGGAGGGCAGAAACACAATGAGCAGTTCTTC. As protein: CASSPVAGGQKHNEQFF.

This chain connects TRBV25-1 to TRBJ2-7, with a tentative D call TRBD1 (6 bases). Germline V lookup: CDR1 MGHDK, CDR2 SYGVNS. Trimming took 3 bases from V and 3 from J, leaving 15 bases between them. The CDR3 is 15 amino acids. The CDR3 DNA is TGTGCCAGCAGTGACAACGTTAGGGGGAGCTACGAGCAGTACTTC. Protein product: CASSDNVRGSYEQYF.

The chain links TRBV29-1 to TRBJ2-7; 7 nucleotides match TRBD1. The CDR3 is 12 amino acids. Germline values: CDR1 SQVTM, CDR2 ANQGSEA. J lost 2 bases, V lost 7 bases, and 5 bases had no gene match. The CDR3 loop is CSGRQGPYEQYF. CDR3 bases: TGCAGCGGCCGACAGGGACCCTACGAGCAGTACTTC.

J is TRBJ2-5 and V is TRBV28, with TRBD2 identical over 14 bases. The germline CDR1 and CDR2 sequences are MDHEN and SYDVKM. V was clipped by 5 bases and J by 5 bases; unmatched bases: 7. The CDR3 totals 16 residues. The CDR3 sequence: CASSLAGLAGAETQYF. The CDR3 coding sequence is TGTGCCAGCAGTCTCGCGGGACTAGCGGGAGCGGAGACCCAGTACTTC.

This clone is a singleton in its sample. The rearrangement joins TRBV18 to TRBJ2-3; D might be TRBD1 (6 bases). V gave up 3 bases and J gave up 6 bases, with 13 bases separating them. Per the germline V gene, CDR1 is KGHSH and CDR2 is LQKENI. The CDR3 is made up of 14 amino acids. This CDR3 reads CASSPPVGADTQYF. The CDR3 nucleotides read TGTGCCAGCTCACCCCCGGTGGGGGCGGATACGCAGTATTTT.

This sequence joins TRBV20-1 and TRBJ2-5, with 7 bases matching TRBD1. The trim removed 2 bases at V and 14 bases at J, leaving 8 bases unmatched. The CDR3 is 11 amino acids. Germline lookup yields CDR1 DFQATT and CDR2 SNEGSKA (reference sequence). The CDR3, as DNA: TGCAGTGCTAGAATTAGGACAGGCCTATACTTC. Its translation: CSARIRTGLYF.

V usage is TRBV5-4 and J usage is TRBJ1-2; D unresolved. V lost 1 base, J lost 4 bases, and 8 bases lay in between. The CDR3 extends over 13 amino acids. Germline V CDR1 and CDR2: SGHNT, YYREEE (reference sequence). CDR3 protein: CASSLSTGYGYTF. The CDR3 region has the DNA TGTGCCAGCAGCTTGTCGACGGGCTATGGCTACACCTTC.

The rearrangement uses TRBV29-1 and TRBJ2-2; D gene ambiguous. This CDR3 comprises 12 residues. Germline-derived CDR1 and CDR2 are SQVTM and ANQGSEA. V was cut by 6 bases and J by 7 bases, with 12 bases left in between. CDR3 protein: CSVAWSSGELFF. CDR3 in DNA: TGCAGCGTCGCTTGGAGTAGCGGGGAGCTGTTTTTT.

The CDR3 nucleotides are TGTGCCAGCCTCTACGGAGAGACCCAGTACTTC. It specifies CASLYGETQYF. This chain connects TRBV2 to TRBJ2-5, with D hard to call. V lost 8 bases and J lost 4, with 8 bases in between. The CDR3 is 11 residues long. Germline CDR1 and CDR2: SNHLY and FYNNEI.

The chain links TRBV19 to TRBJ1-2, with a tentative D call TRBD1 (6 bases). Germline V CDR1 and CDR2: LNHDA, SQIVND (reference sequence). There are 13 residues in the CDR3. Deletions cut 7 bases from V and 3 bases from J, with 12 bases between. The CDR3 region is CASTEGQYYGYTF. In nucleotides, the CDR3 is TGTGCCAGTACCGAAGGACAGTACTATGGCTACACCTTC.

This clone was detected a few times. V is TRBV7-2 and J is TRBJ1-4; no definite D call. The V gene lost 5 bases and the J gene lost 11 bases, with 15 bases spanning the gap. Germline V gives CDR1 SGHTA, CDR2 FQGNSA. This CDR3 comprises 13 residues. As DNA, the CDR3 is TGTGCCAGCAGCCCTTTAGATGGTACCAAACTGTTTTTT. Translating it yields CASSPLDGTKLFF.

The chain joins TRBV29-1 to TRBJ2-5, with 8 bases lining up with TRBD2. Germline V gene data show CDR1 as SQVTM and CDR2 as ANQGSEA. CDR3 length equals 12 residues. The junction had 5 bases not matched to a gene; V was cut back by 6 bases and J by 5 bases. The CDR3 DNA reads TGCAGCGTGGGGACTAGTGGGGAGACCCAGTACTTC. It yields the protein CSVGTSGETQYF.

This chain uses TRBV5-1 with TRBJ2-3, with D perhaps matching TRBD2 (6 bases). This CDR3 region has 15 residues. The V end was cut by 0 bases, the J end by 2 bases, with 10 bases between. The V gene's germline CDR1 is SGHRS and CDR2 YFSETQ. This CDR3 is CASSLAARDTDTQYF. The CDR3 DNA reads TGCGCCAGCAGCTTGGCCGCGCGGGACACAGATACGCAGTATTTT.

The V and J genes are TRBV5-4 and TRBJ2-7; D unresolved. The CDR3 runs 13 residues. Germline lookup yields CDR1 SGHNT and CDR2 YYREEE (reference sequence). V lost 9 bases to trimming and J lost 1 base, with 14 bases between them. CDR3 loop: CATRQEQSYEQYF. The DNA of the CDR3 is TGTGCCACCAGGCAGGAACAATCCTACGAGCAGTACTTC.